A selection of T cell receptor beta chains follows, all from one sample in a study of blood T cells in healthy people across ages. TCRdb used MiXCR to reprocess the 5' RACE reads, holding one entry per CDR3 protein. The sample has about 1,400,000 distinct CDR3 sequences, about 43% seen once; the top ten hold roughly 7.9%. Sequencing was carried out using blood. These receptors were obtained from a woman in her late teens or twenties in good health. CDR3s include the opening cysteine and the closing phenylalanine or tryptophan.

cdr3_aa,j_call,v_call
CATGLAGYNEQFF,TRBJ2-1,TRBV6-5
CATGTEAFF,TRBJ1-1,TRBV7-9
CASSAAGTSGNEQYF,TRBJ2-7,TRBV27
CASSLDQGAGYTF,TRBJ1-2,TRBV5-1
CASSESNRMNTEAFF,TRBJ1-1,TRBV6-1
CASSASGTAEPLHF,TRBJ1-6,TRBV6-1
CSATRGALGMGDTQYF,TRBJ2-3,TRBV20-1
CASARLDGISTDTQYF,TRBJ2-3,TRBV6-5
CASSPPGQGAAGYTF,TRBJ1-2,TRBV12-3/TRBV12-4
CASRGLKANTEAFF,TRBJ1-1,TRBV7-4
CASSYMGTVYEQFF,TRBJ2-1,TRBV6-6
CASSAAYEQFF,TRBJ2-1,TRBV6-6
CSARESGLYGYTF,TRBJ1-2,TRBV20-1
CASIIGADQETQYF,TRBJ2-5,TRBV2
CSARGQAGTGETQYF,TRBJ2-5,TRBV20-1
CAWSVQVGTYEQYF,TRBJ2-7,TRBV30
CASARTGNTEAFF,TRBJ1-1,TRBV6-4
CASSPGGGETDTQYF,TRBJ2-3,TRBV7-9
CASSPFPGPGNSPLHF,TRBJ1-6,TRBV12-3/TRBV12-4
CSARASASSYEQYF,TRBJ2-7,TRBV20-1
CASSLMATVTTYEQYF,TRBJ2-7,TRBV7-8
CAGGQQGRTYNEQYF,TRBJ2-7,TRBV25-1
CASSGAGGNGYGYTF,TRBJ1-2,TRBV9
CSAGTSRIYNEQFF,TRBJ2-1,TRBV20-1
CASSLEGGGGGNYGYTF,TRBJ1-2,TRBV7-2
CASTRQGFNSPLHF,TRBJ1-6,TRBV10-2
CASSQVQVGNQPQHF,TRBJ1-5,TRBV4-1
CASSVDQGYGYTF,TRBJ1-2,TRBV9
CVSSQDEDGHFSYEQYF,NA,TRBV4-1
CASSYKTGAAGANVLTF,TRBJ2-6,TRBV6-5
CASSEEGRSSPLHF,TRBJ1-6,TRBV6-1
CASRPGIGAYEQYF,TRBJ2-7,TRBV6-2/TRBV6-3
CASSVEGDGYEQYF,TRBJ2-7,TRBV9
CASSEAYSYNEQFF,TRBJ2-1,TRBV2
CATGGGRPDTQYF,TRBJ2-3,TRBV7-2